Each of the 16 T cell receptor beta chains below was sequenced from the same sample in a study of T cells in Graves' hyperthyroidism and ophthalmopathy (dated by TCRdb to about 2019). The receptor library was made with multiplex PCR. Reads for this sample came from an Illumina HiSeq 2000. TCR beta CDR3 regions were amplified from RNA transcripts. The TCR CDR3 was subjected to a first round of RT-PCR using the HTBI primer set and the Qiagen OneStep RT-PCR kit. TCRdb ran its own pipeline on the public reads, namely fastp trimming at Q25 and MiXCR clone calling, and kept in-frame beta chains. All rows with the same CDR3 protein become a single entry with the most common DNA and genes. A total of 100,000 to 130,000 distinct CDR3 sequences appear in this sample, roughly 15% of them only once. The ten biggest clones cover 35% to 45% of the sample. Sequenced sample: blood. Every receptor here comes from a woman between 50 and 59 years old with Graves' hyperthyroidism.

This clonotype was observed at least ten times. The chain couples TRBV7-9 to TRBJ2-4; no definite D call. Germline CDR1 SEHNR, CDR2 FQNEAQ (reference sequence). The V end lost 5 bases, the J end lost 4 bases, and 6 bases lay between the germline ends. CDR3 length: 12 amino acids. The CDR3 bases are TGTGCCAGCAGCCTTTGGAAAAACATTCAGTACTTC. It specifies CASSLWKNIQYF.

This chain connects TRBV2 to TRBJ2-5, with D unresolved. Trimming stripped 5 bases from V and 5 bases from J, with 9 bases between. This CDR3 has 12 amino acids. Germline loops: CDR1 SNHLY, CDR2 FYNNEI. CDR3 in DNA: TGTGCCAGCAGTTATATGAGGGAGACCCAGTACTTC. As protein: CASSYMRETQYF.

This clonotype was observed many times. The chain couples TRBV12-3 or TRBV12-4 to TRBJ1-2; 9 nucleotides align to TRBD1. This CDR3 is built from 16 residues. Trimming removed 1 base from V and 4 bases from J; junction bases left unmatched: 7. The CDR3 nucleotides are TGTGCCAGCAGTTTAGGAGGGACAGGGAGATTCTATGGCTACACCTTC. This translates into CASSLGGTGRFYGYTF.

This clonotype was counted a few times. The J gene is TRBJ1-1, the V gene TRBV14; the D gene is possibly TRBD1 (6 bases). This CDR3 has 14 residues. CDR1 SGHDN and CDR2 FVKESK come from the germline V gene. The germline V and J ends were trimmed by 2 bases and 6 bases, with 13 bases remaining between them. The CDR3 is CASSQYRQESEAFF. CDR3 nucleotides: TGTGCCAGCAGCCAATACAGACAGGAGTCTGAAGCTTTCTTT.

This clonotype showed up many times. The chain links TRBV4-1 to TRBJ1-1, with D perhaps matching TRBD1 (5 bases). This CDR3 is built from 16 residues. Trimming took off 1 base at V and 8 bases at J, with 20 bases between the two ends. The germline V gene encodes CDR1 MGHRA and CDR2 YSYEKL. The CDR3 loop is CASSQGGVQPQREAFF. The CDR3 DNA reads as TGCGCCAGCAGCCAAGGGGGCGTTCAGCCACAACGGGAAGCTTTCTTT.

V is TRBV7-9 and J is TRBJ2-5; 11 bases line up with TRBD2. The CDR3 is made up of 15 amino acids. V lost 3 bases, J lost 2 bases, and 2 bases stayed unmatched. Germline V lookup: CDR1 SEHNR, CDR2 FQNEAQ (reference sequence). CDR3 nucleotides: TGTGCCAGCAGCTTCCGGACTAGCGGGCAAGAGACCCAGTACTTC. This translates into CASSFRTSGQETQYF. Drawing the rest from reference TRBV7-9 and TRBJ2-5, the complete variable domain is DTGVSQNPRHKITKRGQNVTFRCDPISEHNRLYWYRQTLGQGPEFLTYFQNEAQLEKSRLLSDRFSAERPKGSFSTLEIQRTEQGDSAMYLCASSFRTSGQETQYFGPGTRLLVL.

This clonotype has a single count. The CDR3 sequence: CSATWAGGHDEKLFF. DNA for the CDR3: TGCAGTGCTACGTGGGCAGGGGGACATGATGAAAAACTGTTTTTT. The chain uses TRBV20-1 and TRBJ1-4, with 7 bases aligning to TRBD1. The CDR3 contains 15 residues. The J segment lost 6 bases and the V segment lost 4 bases, leaving 11 bases of the junction unmatched. Germline values: CDR1 DFQATT, CDR2 SNEGSKA (reference sequence).

There are a few counts of this clonotype. The gene calls are TRBV4-1 and TRBJ2-2; D gene ambiguous. The CDR3 spans 17 residues. V was pared by 2 bases and J by 4 bases, with 17 bases between. Germline V CDR1 and CDR2: MGHRA, YSYEKL. The CDR3, as DNA: TGCGCCAGCAGCCAATTACTATTCATTAGTTTCACCGGGGAGCTGTTTTTT. Amino acids: CASSQLLFISFTGELFF.

This clonotype was seen many times. The chain has TRBV5-1 and TRBJ2-5, with 7 bases matching TRBD1. This CDR3 region has 16 residues. Trimming at V came to 0 bases and at J to 4 bases, leaving 9 bases not matched to a gene. The germline gives CDR1 SGHRS, CDR2 YFSETQ. CDR3 DNA: TGCGCCAGCAGCTTGGGAACACAGACAGGGCCAGAGACCCAGTACTTC. It encodes CASSLGTQTGPETQYF.

This clonotype was recorded many times. The chain is built from TRBV20-1 and TRBJ2-1; D is possibly TRBD1 (5 bases). The CDR3 covers 12 residues. Germline V gene lookup returns CDR1 DFQATT and CDR2 SNEGSKA (reference sequence). Trimming removed 3 bases from V and 2 bases from J, with 5 bases in between. The CDR3 spells CSASRAYNEQFF. The CDR3, as DNA: TGCAGTGCTAGCAGGGCCTACAATGAGCAGTTCTTC.

Many counts were recorded for this clonotype. V and J are TRBV29-1 and TRBJ1-4; 8 bases map to TRBD1. V lost 8 bases to trimming and J lost 7 bases; unmatched junction nucleotides: 12. This CDR3 is built from 14 residues. Per the germline V gene, CDR1 is SQVTM and CDR2 is ANQGSEA. This chain's CDR3 is CSRPFRGPAEKLFF. CDR3 DNA sequence: TGCAGCAGGCCGTTCAGGGGGCCGGCTGAAAAACTGTTTTTT.

This chain uses TRBV12-3 or TRBV12-4 with TRBJ1-5; the D gene is possibly TRBD1 (5 bases). The CDR3 consists of 15 residues. Trimming removed 3 bases from V and 1 base from J, with 10 bases in between. The CDR3 bases are TGTGCCAGCAGTTTGGGCAGGGTAAGCAATCAGCCCCAGCATTTT. It codes for CASSLGRVSNQPQHF.

The chain employs TRBV6-9 and TRBJ2-7; TRBD1 might be the D (5 bases). Germline V gene lookup returns CDR1 MNHGY and CDR2 SVAAGI. The CDR3 runs 14 residues. V gave up 4 bases and J gave up 3 bases, with 13 bases separating them. The CDR3 sequence: CASSSDKSFYEQYF. The CDR3 DNA reads as TGTGCCAGCAGTTCGGACAAGTCCTTCTACGAGCAGTACTTC.

This clonotype occurred many times. V usage is TRBV10-3 and J usage is TRBJ2-2; tentatively, D is TRBD2 (6 bases). V lost 5 bases and J lost 1, with 8 bases in between. The CDR3 has 14 residues. The germline gives CDR1 ENHRY, CDR2 SYGVKD. The CDR3 DNA sequence: TGTGCCATCAGTCAGGGAGGGAACACCGGGGAGCTGTTTTTT. This translates into CAISQGGNTGELFF.

The chain recombines TRBV11-2 with TRBJ2-1; 14 bases fit TRBD2. CDR3 size: 17 residues. CDR1 is SGHAT, CDR2 FQNNGV, per germline. Losses at the gene ends were 4 bases for V and 4 bases for J; bases not matched to a gene: 6. For the CDR3, the DNA is TGTGCCAGCAGCTCGGGACTAGCGGGAGCTTTTTACAATGAGCAGTTCTTC. Amino acid sequence: CASSSGLAGAFYNEQFF.

The rearrangement uses TRBV7-9 and TRBJ2-1; D gene ambiguous. Trimming left V 1 base short and J 5 bases short, with 12 bases between. Per germline, CDR1 SEHNR and CDR2 FQNEAQ (reference sequence). This CDR3 spans 15 amino acids. CDR3 sequence: CASSLGRMRNNEQFF. The CDR3 DNA is TGTGCCAGCAGCTTAGGGCGGATGCGAAACAATGAGCAGTTCTTC.